The 3 T cell receptor beta chains presented below share a single source sample, sequenced in a study of blood T cell repertoires in COVID-19. Sequenced by immunoSEQ multiplex PCR; TCRdb stores in-frame clones only, minus some. The sample includes tens of thousands of clones, about 86% seen only once; the top ten take about 25%. Material: peripheral blood. Receptor source: a human donor with acute or convalescent COVID-19. The donor label of this sample is uncertain.

V is TRBV6-6 and J is TRBJ2-1; TRBD2 aligns across 16 bases. Germline V lookup: CDR1 MNHNY, CDR2 SVGAGI (reference sequence). This CDR3 has 14 residues. Unmatched junction bases numbered 1, after V lost 5 bases and J lost 9 bases. CDR3: CASSGTSGRGEQFF. CDR3 DNA sequence: TGTGCCAGCAGTGGGACTAGCGGGAGGGGTGAGCAGTTCTTC.

The chain joins TRBV14 to TRBJ2-2; 9 bases are a match to TRBD1. Germline V CDR1 and CDR2: SGHDN, FVKESK. The CDR3 spans 14 residues. After removal of 8 bases from V and 3 bases from J, the junction contained 4 bases not matched to a gene. CDR3 sequence (DNA): TGTGCCAGCCCTGGGGACAGGGACACCGGGGAGCTGTTTTTT. Translated: CASPGDRDTGELFF.

In its sample, this clone was seen a few times. The V call is TRBV5-6, the J call TRBJ2-1; D gene uncertain. The germline V gene has CDR1 SGHDT and CDR2 YYEEEE. Trimming left V 4 bases short and J 0 bases short, with 5 bases between. The CDR3 contains 13 residues. The CDR3 DNA sequence: TGTGCCAGCAGCGCAGGCTCCTACAATGAGCAGTTCTTC. Residues: CASSAGSYNEQFF.